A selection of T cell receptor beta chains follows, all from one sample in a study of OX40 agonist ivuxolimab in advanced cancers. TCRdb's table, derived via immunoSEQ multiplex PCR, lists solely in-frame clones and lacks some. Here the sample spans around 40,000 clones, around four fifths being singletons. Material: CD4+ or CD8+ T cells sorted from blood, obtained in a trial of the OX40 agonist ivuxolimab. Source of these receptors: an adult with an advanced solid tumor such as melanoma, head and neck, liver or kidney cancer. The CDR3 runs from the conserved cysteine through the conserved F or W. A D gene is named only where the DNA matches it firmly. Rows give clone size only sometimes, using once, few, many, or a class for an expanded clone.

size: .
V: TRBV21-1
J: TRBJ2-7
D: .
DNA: TGTGCCAGCAGCAAAGACAGTCCCGGTGAGCAGTACTTC
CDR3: CASSKDSPGEQYF

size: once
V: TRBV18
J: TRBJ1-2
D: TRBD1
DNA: TGTGCCAGCTCCGGAGAAGGGGGCCCCTTGTCTAACTATGGCTACACCTTC
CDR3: CASSGEGGPLSNYGYTF

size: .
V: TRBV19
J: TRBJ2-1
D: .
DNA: TGTGCCAGTAGTACCGGAGGGCCGAGAAATGAGCAGTTCTTC
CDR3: CASSTGGPRNEQFF

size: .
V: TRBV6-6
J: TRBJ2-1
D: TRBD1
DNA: TGTGCCAGCAGCCGACAGGGGGATGAGCAGTTCTTC
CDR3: CASSRQGDEQFF

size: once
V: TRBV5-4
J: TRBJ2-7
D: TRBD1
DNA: TGTGCCAGCAGCTACCGACAGGGGGCCCGCTCCTACGAGCAGTACTTC
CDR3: CASSYRQGARSYEQYF

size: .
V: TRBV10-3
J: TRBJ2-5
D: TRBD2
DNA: TGTGCCATCAGTGAGGAGGCGGGGGCCCAGTACTTC
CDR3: CAISEEAGAQYF

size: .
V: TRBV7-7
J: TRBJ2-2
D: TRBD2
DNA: TGTGCTAGCAGCTTATTTTCTAGCGGGAGCGCATACACCGGGGAGCTGTTTTTT
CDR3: CASSLFSSGSAYTGELFF

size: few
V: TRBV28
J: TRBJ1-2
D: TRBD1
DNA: TGTGCCAGCAGGAGACCAGGGACAGGGGGACTCGGTGGCTACACCTTC
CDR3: CASRRPGTGGLGGYTF

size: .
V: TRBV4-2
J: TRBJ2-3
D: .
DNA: TGTGCCAGCAGCCAAGCCGCCGGGGCTCCTGGAGATACGCAGTATTTT
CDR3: CASSQAAGAPGDTQYF

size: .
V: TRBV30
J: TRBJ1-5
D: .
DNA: TGTGCCTGGAGCATCGCAGACATAGGGCCCCAGCATTTT
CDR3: CAWSIADIGPQHF

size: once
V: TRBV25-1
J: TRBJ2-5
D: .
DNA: TGTGCCAGCAGTGAAGAGGGTTCACAAGAGACCCAGTACTTC
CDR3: CASSEEGSQETQYF

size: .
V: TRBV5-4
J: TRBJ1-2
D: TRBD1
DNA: TGTGCCAGCAGCTCAAGGGGGCTCTATGGCTACACCTTC
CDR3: CASSSRGLYGYTF

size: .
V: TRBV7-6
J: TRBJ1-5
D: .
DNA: TGTGCCAGCAGCTTAGGCGTCGGACAAGGCAATCAGCCCCAGCATTTT
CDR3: CASSLGVGQGNQPQHF

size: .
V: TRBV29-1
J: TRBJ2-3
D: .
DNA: TGCAGCGTTGAAGAAGGGCGGGGCTACAATTCGCAGTATTTT
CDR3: CSVEEGRGYNSQYF

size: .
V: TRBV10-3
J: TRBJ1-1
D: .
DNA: TGTGCCATCAGTGTCAGGGGTGGAACTGAAGCTTTCTTT
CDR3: CAISVRGGTEAFF

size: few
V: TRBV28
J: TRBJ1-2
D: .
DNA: TGTGCCAGCAGTTTAAGAATGGATGGCTACACCTTC
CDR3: CASSLRMDGYTF

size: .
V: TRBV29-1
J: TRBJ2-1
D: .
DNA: TGCAGCGCCGGCTCCTACAATGAGCAGTTCTTC
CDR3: CSAGSYNEQFF

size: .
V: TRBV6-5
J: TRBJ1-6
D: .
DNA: TGTGCCAGCAGTTCTGGACCCCTAAAGGGCTCACCCCTCCACTTT
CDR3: CASSSGPLKGSPLHF

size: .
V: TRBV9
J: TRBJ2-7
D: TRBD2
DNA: TGTGCCAGCAGCCCCCGGACTAGCGGGAGCGGCGAGCAGTACTTC
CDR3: CASSPRTSGSGEQYF

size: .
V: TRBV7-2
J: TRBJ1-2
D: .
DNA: TGTGCCAGCAGCTTAGGGAGGGGCCCACGGGGCTACACCTTC
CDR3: CASSLGRGPRGYTF

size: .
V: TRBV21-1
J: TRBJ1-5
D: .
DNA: TGTGCCAGCCGCGGACAGGCTATACGTTATTCTGCCAATCAGCCCCAGCATTTT
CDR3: CASRGQAIRYSANQPQHF

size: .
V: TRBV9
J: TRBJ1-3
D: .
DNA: TGTGCCAGCAGCGCCCTGGGTGGCCCTGGAAACACCATATATTTT
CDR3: CASSALGGPGNTIYF

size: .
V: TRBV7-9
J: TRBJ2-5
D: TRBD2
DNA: TGTGCCAGCAGCTTACAACCGCTAAAGCGGGAGGGCCCAAAGACCCAGTACTTC
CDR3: CASSLQPLKREGPKTQYF

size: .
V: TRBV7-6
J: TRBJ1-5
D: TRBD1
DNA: TGTGCCAGCAGCTCCGAGGGACAGGGCAATCAGCCCCAGCATTTT
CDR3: CASSSEGQGNQPQHF

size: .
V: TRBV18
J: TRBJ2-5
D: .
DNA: TGTGCCAGCTCACCACGCAGGGGATGGGAGACCCAGTACTTC
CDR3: CASSPRRGWETQYF

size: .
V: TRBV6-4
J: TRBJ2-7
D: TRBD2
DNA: TGTGCCAGCAGGGGGAGGACTAGCGGGAGGGAGAGCTACGAGCAGTACTTC
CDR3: CASRGRTSGRESYEQYF

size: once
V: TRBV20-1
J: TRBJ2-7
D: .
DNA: TGCAGTGCCCCTAGACAGTACGAGCAGTACTTC
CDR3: CSAPRQYEQYF

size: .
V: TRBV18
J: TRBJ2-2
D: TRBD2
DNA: TGTGCCAGCTCACCAGATCTTCCCGGGACTAGCGCGACCGGGGAGCTGTTTTTT
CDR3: CASSPDLPGTSATGELFF